These 7 T cell receptor beta chains were sequenced from one sample in a study of cytomegalovirus exposure and HLA in healthy donors. The PCR was carried out with 60 Vbeta primers and 13 Jbeta primers. Method: immunoSEQ multiplex PCR; TCRdb's copy keeps in-frame clones and lacks some. This sample has about 100,000 clones, with under 80% found just once. The sample was PBMCs. The source of these receptors is a middle-aged man in good health and CMV-seropositive.

This clone was picked up many times. The chain links TRBV19 to TRBJ1-1; TRBD1 is a possible D gene (6 bases). Trimming took 5 bases from V and 3 from J, leaving 13 bases between them. Per germline, CDR1 LNHDA and CDR2 SQIVND (reference sequence). The CDR3 consists of 14 residues. In DNA, the CDR3 is TGTGCCAGTAGTTCATCAGGGGATCACACTGAAGCTTTCTTT. Protein product: CASSSSGDHTEAFF. Full variable domain (remainder filled in from reference TRBV19 and TRBJ1-1): DGGITQSPKYLFRKEGQNVTLSCEQNLNHDAMYWYRQDPGQGLRLIYYSQIVNDFQKGDIAEGYSVSREKKESFPLTVTSAQKNPTAFYLCASSSSGDHTEAFFGQGTRLTVV.

The chain links TRBV19 to TRBJ2-7; 14 bases are shared with TRBD2. The J segment lost 2 bases and the V segment lost 3 bases, leaving 3 bases of the junction unmatched. This CDR3 comprises 16 residues. Germline values: CDR1 LNHDA, CDR2 SQIVND (reference sequence). CDR3 sequence: CASSMGLAGDPYEQYF. The CDR3 region has the DNA TGTGCCAGTAGTATGGGACTAGCGGGAGACCCCTACGAGCAGTACTTC.

The chain is built from TRBV5-8 and TRBJ1-2; D is possibly TRBD1 (5 bases). CDR1 is SGHTS, CDR2 YDEGEE, per germline. Trimming pared 2 bases from V and 1 base from J, leaving 12 bases between. CDR3 size: 15 residues. The CDR3 is CASSLSGQFNYGYTF. As DNA, the CDR3 is TGTGCCAGCAGCTTATCAGGGCAGTTTAACTATGGCTACACCTTC. Complete variable domain (other parts from reference TRBV5-8 and TRBJ1-2): EAGVTQSPTHLIKTRGQQATLRCSPISGHTSVYWYQQALGLGLQFLLWYDEGEERNRGNFPPRFSGRQFPNYSSELNVNALELEDSALYLCASSLSGQFNYGYTFGSGTRLTVV.

This chain uses TRBV5-4 with TRBJ2-7, with D unresolved. Germline V gene data show CDR1 as SGHNT and CDR2 as YYREEE (reference sequence). V shed 4 bases and J shed 0 bases, with 11 bases lying between them. The CDR3 loop spans 14 amino acids. CDR3 DNA: TGTGCCAGCAGCCCGATATCGGGCTCCTACGAGCAGTACTTC. Translation gives CASSPISGSYEQYF.

V usage is TRBV7-9 and J usage is TRBJ1-1; perhaps TRBD1 as D (5 bases). In germline, CDR1 is SEHNR, CDR2 FQNEAQ (reference sequence). Trimming pared 1 base from V and 3 bases from J, leaving 15 bases between. There are 16 residues in the CDR3. Written as DNA, the CDR3 is TGTGCCAGCAGCTTAGTAAGGGGCCCGGCCCACACTGAAGCTTTCTTT. Translated, it gives CASSLVRGPAHTEAFF. Complete variable domain (other parts from reference TRBV7-9 and TRBJ1-1): DTGVSQNPRHKITKRGQNVTFRCDPISEHNRLYWYRQTLGQGPEFLTYFQNEAQLEKSRLLSDRFSAERPKGSFSTLEIQRTEQGDSAMYLCASSLVRGPAHTEAFFGQGTRLTVV.

The chain uses TRBV7-6 and TRBJ2-1, with 15 nucleotides matching TRBD2. V lost 5 bases to trimming and J lost 8 bases; unmatched junction nucleotides: 7. CDR1 and CDR2 from the germline V gene are SGHVS and FNYEAQ. CDR3 length: 16 residues. CDR3 in DNA: TGTGCCAGCAGCCGAGGGACTAGCGGGGGGAGCCATGAGCAGTTCTTC. It encodes CASSRGTSGGSHEQFF.

The chain carries TRBV5-1 and TRBJ2-3, with 10 bases lining up with TRBD1. Trimming removed 5 bases from V and 3 bases from J; junction bases left unmatched: 3. The CDR3 consists of 14 residues. CDR1 is SGHRS, CDR2 YFSETQ, per germline. CDR3 coding DNA: TGCGCCAGCAGGACAGGGGGCGCGACAGATACGCAGTATTTT. Translated, it gives CASRTGGATDTQYF.